A single sample is the source of the 7 T cell receptor beta chains below, sequenced in a study of T-cell memory formation after mild COVID-19. TCRdb processed the 5' RACE reads anew with MiXCR; each CDR3 protein has one entry. The sample records almost 350,000 distinct CDR3 sequences, 20% to 25% being singletons. The sample taken for sequencing was PBMCs or a T cell subset sorted from them (not recorded which). These receptors all stem from a man between 18 and 35 years old who had mild COVID-19 (a few samples of this study predate the infection). Cell type and time point are not known.

This clonotype was counted at least ten times. J is TRBJ2-3 and V is TRBV5-1, with D perhaps TRBD1 or TRBD2 (5 bases each). This CDR3 region has 12 residues. With 4 bases removed from V and 4 bases from J, the gap between germline ends came to 7 bases. From germline, CDR1 is SGHRS and CDR2 YFSETQ. CDR3: CASSPGPDTQYF. The CDR3 DNA sequence: TGCGCCAGCAGCCCGGGGCCAGATACGCAGTATTTT.

The V and J genes are TRBV4-1 and TRBJ1-3; D remains unclear. V shed 2 bases and J shed 0 bases, with 5 bases lying between them. The CDR3 covers 14 residues. Germline loops: CDR1 MGHRA, CDR2 YSYEKL. This CDR3 is CASSQTDSGNTIYF. The CDR3 bases are TGCGCCAGCAGCCAAACAGACTCTGGAAACACCATATATTTT.

The chain recombines TRBV7-9 with TRBJ1-5; tentatively, D is TRBD1 (5 bases). V was clipped by 3 bases and J by 3 bases, with 9 bases between them. Germline-derived CDR1 and CDR2 are SEHNR and FQNEAQ (reference sequence). CDR3 length: 14 amino acids. Here the CDR3 reads CASSLGPHNQPQHF. In DNA form, the CDR3 reads TGTGCCAGCAGCTTGGGACCTCACAATCAGCCCCAGCATTTT.

The rearrangement links TRBV4-1 to TRBJ1-2, with D possibly being TRBD1 (6 bases). Trimming took off 2 bases at V and 5 bases at J, with 18 bases between the two ends. There are 16 residues in the CDR3. Germline V lookup: CDR1 MGHRA, CDR2 YSYEKL. In nucleotides, the CDR3 is TGCGCCAGCAGCCAACCTCGGCGACAGGTTGGGTATGGCTACACCTTC. Protein sequence: CASSQPRRQVGYGYTF.

This clonotype was observed a handful of times. The chain joins TRBV7-2 to TRBJ1-2; the D gene is possibly TRBD1 (5 bases). V lost 0 bases, J lost 3 bases, and 11 bases lay in between. Germline V gives CDR1 SGHTA, CDR2 FQGNSA. This CDR3 is 15 amino acids long. CDR3 amino acids: CASSLAFGGDYGYTF. CDR3 nucleotides: TGTGCCAGCAGCTTAGCGTTTGGGGGAGACTATGGCTACACCTTC.

This chain uses TRBV11-2 with TRBJ2-7; 10 bases line up with TRBD1. The germline V gene has CDR1 SGHAT and CDR2 FQNNGV. V shed 4 bases and J 5 bases; nucleotides not matched to a gene: 5. This CDR3 has 14 amino acids. The CDR3 is CASSSTGGSNEQYF. The CDR3 DNA reads TGTGCCAGCAGCTCGACAGGGGGCTCGAACGAGCAGTACTTC.

The chain uses TRBV7-2 and TRBJ2-4; D is uncertain. V lost 0 bases and J 6 bases, leaving 12 bases between the germline ends. The CDR3 is 15 amino acids. Germline V gene lookup returns CDR1 SGHTA and CDR2 FQGNSA. The chain's CDR3 is CASSLAAPPANIQYF. In nucleotides, the CDR3 is TGTGCCAGCAGCTTAGCTGCCCCTCCGGCAAACATTCAGTACTTC.